This T cell receptor (beta chain) was observed in a study of tissue T cells after allogeneic stem cell transplantation. Study-wide points: Motif-based clustering found tissue-specific repertoire signatures shared across patients, though few clones were shared. Only a limited share of tissue TCRs appeared in blood or spleen. Some tissue clones might be persisting host cells; their alloreactivity or antigen specificity was not determined. TCR repertoires tracked anatomic similarity, regardless of disease or transplant status.

In regard to this clone: Its antigen is currently unknown.

This CDR3 comprises 11 residues. Trimming cost V 6 bases and J 2 bases, with 5 bases left between them. Germline-derived CDR1 and CDR2 are MNHNY and SVGAGI (reference sequence). Clones were sequenced by immunoSEQ multiplex PCR, and TCRdb holds only the in-frame ones, with some missing. The data show some 5,200 clones, 60% to 80% seen once. The V and J genes are TRBV6-6 and TRBJ2-7; the D is unclear. This sequence was found in a female donor at least 60 years old with lung cancer. Source: tissue from the colon, taken at autopsy. The CDR3 DNA reads as TGTGCCAGCAGCACCACCTACGAGCAGTACTTC. Its protein product is CASSTTYEQYF.